This TCR beta chain was documented in a study of CD8 T cells in ankylosing spondylitis. V shed 3 bases and J shed 0 bases, with 9 bases lying between them. The germline V gene encodes CDR1 MDHEN and CDR2 SYDVKM. The CDR3 consists of 15 residues. This clonotype has more than one count but fewer than ten. Its antigen is undetermined. Libraries for TCR beta were made by quantitative 5'-RACE with molecular barcodes. TCRdb analysed the 5' RACE reads with MiXCR anew, one entry per CDR3 protein. The sample holds about 240,000 distinct CDR3 sequences, around 10% seen once. Points from the study as a whole: What appeared characteristic of ankylosing spondylitis blood was a TCR beta motif of seven to nine highly homologous variants. Disease-linked clones had a CD8+ phenotype and relatively low frequency in peripheral blood. In ankylosing spondylitis patients, matched synovial fluid reportedly showed significant enrichment of disease-linked clones.

This sequence joins TRBV28 and TRBJ1-5, with unresolved D. The clonotype originates from a male donor with ankylosing spondylitis or in good health (not recorded which). Material for sequencing was blood, either unsorted or a sorted T cell fraction (not recorded which). The CDR3 sequence is CASSFSGISNQPQHF. The CDR3, as DNA: TGTGCCAGCAGTTTTTCGGGAATTAGCAATCAGCCCCAGCATTTT.